This T cell receptor (beta chain) was sequenced during a study of blood T cell repertoires in COVID-19. Overall study context: Samples of COVID-19 (acute and convalescent) were obtained from the United States, Italy and Spain.

In the source study's methods: Estimation of nucleated cell counts was performed using reference gene primer amplification. Some clones are missing from TCRdb's copy, which holds only in-frame ones; the method was immunoSEQ multiplex PCR. That table furnishes V, J and clone size, whereas the DNA furnished D and trimming. The sample has 150,000 to 200,000 clones, more than 75% seen once. The CDR3 is 17 residues long. Germline V gene sequence: CDR1 MGHDK, CDR2 SYGVNS. The V end lost 3 bases, the J end lost 2 bases, and 19 bases lay between the germline ends. The sequencing input was peripheral blood. This sequence joins TRBV25-1 and TRBJ2-5, with a weak D call TRBD1 (6 bases). The clonotype originates from a human donor in a cohort sampled during active COVID-19. CDR3 loop: CASSELPQGHLQETQYF. Here the CDR3 DNA reads TGTGCCAGCAGTGAGCTTCCCCAGGGACATCTACAAGAGACCCAGTACTTC. The full variable domain, with the rest looked up from reference TRBV25-1 and TRBJ2-5, is EADIYQTPRYLVIGTGKKITLECSQTMGHDKMYWYQQDPGMELHLIHYSYGVNSTEKGDLSSESTVSRIRTEHFPLTLESARPSHTSQYLCASSELPQGHLQETQYFGPGTRLLVL.